A single sample gave rise to the 15 T cell receptor beta chains below, sequenced in a study of blood T cell repertoires in COVID-19. Data came from immunoSEQ multiplex PCR; TCRdb stores just in-frame clones and leaves some out. The profile shows some 50,000 clones, around four fifths of them singletons. The material sequenced was peripheral blood. The source is a man aged 45-65 years with acute or convalescent COVID-19.

This clone was detected only a few times. The rearrangement links TRBV5-4 to TRBJ2-2, with a weak D call TRBD2 (7 bases). Germline values: CDR1 SGHNT, CDR2 YYREEE (reference sequence). The CDR3 totals 15 residues. Trimming cost V 0 bases and J 6 bases, with 12 bases left between them. The CDR3: CASSLVGGRSGELFF. The CDR3 nucleotides are TGTGCCAGCAGCTTGGTGGGGGGGCGATCCGGGGAGCTGTTTTTT.

The chain joins TRBV3-1 (or the pseudogene TRBV3-2) to TRBJ1-1, with 9 bases matching TRBD1. CDR1 LGHDT and CDR2 YNNKEL come from the germline V gene (reference sequence). This CDR3 is 14 amino acids long. The V segment lost 8 bases and the J segment 4 bases; nucleotides outside the gene matches: 8. The CDR3 nucleotides are TGTGCCAGCGTCCAGGGACAGGGCGCCACTGAAGCTTTCTTT. Its protein product is CASVQGQGATEAFF.

The rearrangement joins TRBV14 to TRBJ2-5; TRBD2 is a possible D gene (6 bases). This CDR3 has 18 amino acids. The germline gives CDR1 SGHDN, CDR2 FVKESK. Trimming left V 1 base short and J 0 bases short, with 18 bases between. The DNA for the CDR3 is TGTGCCAGCAGCCAAGCCGGGGGTGGCCCTCGGAACCAAGAGACCCAGTACTTC. Translated, it gives CASSQAGGGPRNQETQYF.

This clone was seen more than once but under ten times. This chain links TRBV11-3 with TRBJ1-2; 8 positions agree with TRBD1. J lost 4 bases, V lost 9 bases, and 7 bases had no gene match. The CDR3 contains 13 residues. The germline gives CDR1 SGHNT, CDR2 YENEEA. CDR3 DNA sequence: TGTGCCAGTGGGACAGGCCTTTTCTATGGCTACACCTTC. Residues: CASGTGLFYGYTF.

The chain combines TRBV7-9 with TRBJ2-2; D ambiguous. There are 13 residues in the CDR3. Germline CDR1 is SEHNR and CDR2 is FQNEAQ (reference sequence). Trimming removed 3 bases from V and 2 bases from J, with 4 bases in between. For the CDR3, the DNA is TGTGCCAGCAGCTTCAGAAACACCGGGGAGCTGTTTTTT. This gives the protein CASSFRNTGELFF.

The chain combines TRBV6-5 with TRBJ1-2; D may be TRBD1 (5 bases). Trimming removed 7 bases at V and 0 bases at J, with 9 bases between. There are 13 residues in the CDR3. CDR1 is MNHEY, CDR2 SVGAGI, per germline. The CDR3: CASIMTANYGYTF. The CDR3 bases are TGTGCCAGCATTATGACAGCTAACTATGGCTACACCTTC.

J is TRBJ1-2 and V is TRBV19, with 10 bases identical to TRBD1. Germline lookup yields CDR1 LNHDA and CDR2 SQIVND (reference sequence). Trimming took 6 bases from V and 2 from J; bases not matched to a gene: 3. The CDR3 loop spans 14 amino acids. The CDR3 bases are TGTGCCAGTAGCCCGGACAGGGGGAACTATGGCTACACCTTC. Its translation: CASSPDRGNYGYTF.

The chain combines TRBV10-1 with TRBJ2-2; 12 positions match TRBD2. J gave up 7 bases and V 6 bases, and 6 bases lay outside the gene matches. Germline V gene data show CDR1 as WNHNN and CDR2 as SYGVQD (reference sequence). CDR3 length: 15 residues. This CDR3 is CASSALAGGSGELFF. The CDR3 nucleotides read TGCGCCAGCAGCGCACTAGCGGGAGGAAGCGGGGAGCTGTTTTTT.

This rearrangement joins TRBV7-2 to TRBJ2-2; the match to TRBD2 covers 9 bases. From germline, CDR1 is SGHTA and CDR2 FQGNSA. CDR3 length: 15 residues. The trim removed 5 bases at V and 5 bases at J, leaving 6 bases unmatched. CDR3 residues: CASSHRLAVTGELFF. The CDR3, as DNA: TGTGCCAGCAGCCACCGACTAGCGGTGACCGGGGAGCTGTTTTTT.

The chain carries TRBV6-2 or TRBV6-3 and TRBJ2-7; possible D gene TRBD1, 6 bases. Trimming removed 5 bases at V and 1 base at J, with 15 bases between. This CDR3 contains 15 residues. Germline values: CDR1 MNHEY, CDR2 SVGEGT. CDR3 region: CASSARGHASYEQYF. The CDR3 coding sequence is TGTGCCAGCAGTGCCCGGGGACACGCTTCCTACGAGCAGTACTTC.

This clone has just a few counts. The CDR3 loop is CASAPNRGRGNTIYF. The DNA of the CDR3 is TGTGCCAGCGCCCCCAACAGGGGGCGAGGAAACACCATATATTTT. The rearrangement joins TRBV28 to TRBJ1-3; TRBD1 matches 9 bases. V shed 8 bases and J 4 bases; nucleotides not matched to a gene: 9. The V gene's germline CDR1 is MDHEN and CDR2 SYDVKM. CDR3 length equals 15 residues.

The CDR3, as DNA: TGTGCCAGCAGTGACTCTAGCGGGGGGTCCACAGATACGCAGTATTTT. It translates to CASSDSSGGSTDTQYF. The chain joins TRBV6-4 to TRBJ2-3, with 10 bases aligning to TRBD2. Germline CDR1 and CDR2: MRHNA and SNTAGT. The CDR3 spans 16 residues. Losses at the gene ends were 0 bases for V and 2 bases for J; bases not matched to a gene: 2.

The chain carries TRBV12-3 or TRBV12-4 and TRBJ2-5, with TRBD1 identical over 9 bases. The CDR3 is 13 residues long. Unmatched junction bases numbered 2, after V lost 5 bases and J lost 4 bases. Here the CDR3 DNA reads TGTGCCAGCAGTAGGACAGGGGCAGAGACCCAGTACTTC. It codes for CASSRTGAETQYF.

The chain employs TRBV5-1 and TRBJ2-7, with TRBD1 matching over 12 bases. This CDR3 has 15 amino acids. Germline V lookup: CDR1 SGHRS, CDR2 YFSETQ. Germline trimming cut 5 bases from V and 4 bases from J; bases unmatched to any gene: 7. The CDR3 loop is CASSSGTGGTYEQYF. As DNA, the CDR3 is TGCGCCAGCAGTTCCGGGACAGGGGGCACGTACGAGCAGTACTTC. The full variable domain, in which reference TRBV5-1 and TRBJ2-7 provide the parts outside the CDR3, is KAGVTQTPRYLIKTRGQQVTLSCSPISGHRSVSWYQQTPGQGLQFLFEYFSETQRNKGNFPGRFSGRQFSNSRSEMNVSTLELGDSALYLCASSSGTGGTYEQYFGPGTRLTVT.

The chain links TRBV6-1 to TRBJ1-6; D remains unclear. The CDR3 runs 14 residues. Looked up from germline, CDR1 is MNHNS and CDR2 is SASEGT. Trimming took off 2 bases at V and 5 bases at J, with 7 bases between the two ends. CDR3 protein: CASSEQVHNSPLHF. The CDR3 nucleotides are TGTGCCAGCAGTGAACAGGTCCATAATTCACCCCTCCACTTT.